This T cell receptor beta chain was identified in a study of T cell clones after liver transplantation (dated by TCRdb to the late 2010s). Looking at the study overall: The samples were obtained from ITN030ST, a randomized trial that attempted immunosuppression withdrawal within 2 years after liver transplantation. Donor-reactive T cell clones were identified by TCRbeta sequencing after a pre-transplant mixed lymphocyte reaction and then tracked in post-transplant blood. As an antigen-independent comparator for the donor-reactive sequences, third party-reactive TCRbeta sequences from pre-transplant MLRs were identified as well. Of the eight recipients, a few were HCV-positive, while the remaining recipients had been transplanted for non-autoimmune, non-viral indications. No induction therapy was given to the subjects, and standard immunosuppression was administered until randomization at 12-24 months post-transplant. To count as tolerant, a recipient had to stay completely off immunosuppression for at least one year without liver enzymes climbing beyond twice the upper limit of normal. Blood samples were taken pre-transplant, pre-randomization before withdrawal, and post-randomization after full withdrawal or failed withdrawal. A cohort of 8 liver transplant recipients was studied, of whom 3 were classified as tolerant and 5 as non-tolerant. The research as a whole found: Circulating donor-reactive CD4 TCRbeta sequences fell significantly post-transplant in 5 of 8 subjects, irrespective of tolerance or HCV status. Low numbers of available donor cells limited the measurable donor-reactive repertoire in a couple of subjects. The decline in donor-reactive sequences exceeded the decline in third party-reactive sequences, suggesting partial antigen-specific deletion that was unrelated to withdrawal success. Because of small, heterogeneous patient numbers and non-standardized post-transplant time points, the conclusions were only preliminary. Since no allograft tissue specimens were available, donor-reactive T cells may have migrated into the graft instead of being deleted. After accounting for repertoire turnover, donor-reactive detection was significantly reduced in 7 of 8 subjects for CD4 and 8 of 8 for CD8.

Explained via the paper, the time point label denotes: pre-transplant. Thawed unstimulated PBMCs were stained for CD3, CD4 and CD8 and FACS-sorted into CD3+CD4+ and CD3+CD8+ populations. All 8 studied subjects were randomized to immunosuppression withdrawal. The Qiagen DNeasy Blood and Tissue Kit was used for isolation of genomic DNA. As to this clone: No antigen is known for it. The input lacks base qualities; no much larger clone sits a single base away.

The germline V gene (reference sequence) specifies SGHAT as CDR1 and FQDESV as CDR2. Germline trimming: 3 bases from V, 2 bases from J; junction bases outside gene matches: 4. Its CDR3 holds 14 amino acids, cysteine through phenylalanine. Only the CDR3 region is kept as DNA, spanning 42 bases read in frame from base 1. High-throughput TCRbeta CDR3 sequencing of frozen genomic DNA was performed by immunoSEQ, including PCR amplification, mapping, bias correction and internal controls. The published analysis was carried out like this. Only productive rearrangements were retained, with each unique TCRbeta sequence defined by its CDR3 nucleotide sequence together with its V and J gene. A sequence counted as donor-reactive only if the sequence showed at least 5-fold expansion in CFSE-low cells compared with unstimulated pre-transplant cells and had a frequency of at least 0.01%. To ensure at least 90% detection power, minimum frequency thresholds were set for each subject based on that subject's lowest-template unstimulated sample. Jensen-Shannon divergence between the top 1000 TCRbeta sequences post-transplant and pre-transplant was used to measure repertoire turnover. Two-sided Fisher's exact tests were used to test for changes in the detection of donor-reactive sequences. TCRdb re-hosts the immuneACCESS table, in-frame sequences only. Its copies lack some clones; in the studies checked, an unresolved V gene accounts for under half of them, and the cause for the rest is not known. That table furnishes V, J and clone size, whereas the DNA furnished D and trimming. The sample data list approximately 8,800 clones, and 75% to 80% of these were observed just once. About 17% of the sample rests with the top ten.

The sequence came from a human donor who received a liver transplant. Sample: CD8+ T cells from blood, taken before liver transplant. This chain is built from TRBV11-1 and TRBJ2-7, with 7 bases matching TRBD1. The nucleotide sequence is TGTGCCAGCAGCTTGACAGGGCCAACCTACGAGCAGTACTTC. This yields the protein CASSLTGPTYEQYF.